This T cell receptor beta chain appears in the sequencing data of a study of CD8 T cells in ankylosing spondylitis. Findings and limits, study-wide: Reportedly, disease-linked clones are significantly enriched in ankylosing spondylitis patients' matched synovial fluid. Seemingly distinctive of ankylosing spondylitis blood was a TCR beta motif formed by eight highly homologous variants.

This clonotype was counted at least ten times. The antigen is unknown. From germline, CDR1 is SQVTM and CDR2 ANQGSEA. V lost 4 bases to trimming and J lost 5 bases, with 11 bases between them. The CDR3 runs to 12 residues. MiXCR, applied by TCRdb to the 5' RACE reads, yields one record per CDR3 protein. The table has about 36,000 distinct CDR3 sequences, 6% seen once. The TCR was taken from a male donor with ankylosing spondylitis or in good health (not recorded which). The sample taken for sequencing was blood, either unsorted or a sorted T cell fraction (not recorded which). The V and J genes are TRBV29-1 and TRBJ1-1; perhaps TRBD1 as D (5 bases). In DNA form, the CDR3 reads TGCAGCGTTGCCGAAGGGGAAACTGAAGCTTTCTTT. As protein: CSVAEGETEAFF.